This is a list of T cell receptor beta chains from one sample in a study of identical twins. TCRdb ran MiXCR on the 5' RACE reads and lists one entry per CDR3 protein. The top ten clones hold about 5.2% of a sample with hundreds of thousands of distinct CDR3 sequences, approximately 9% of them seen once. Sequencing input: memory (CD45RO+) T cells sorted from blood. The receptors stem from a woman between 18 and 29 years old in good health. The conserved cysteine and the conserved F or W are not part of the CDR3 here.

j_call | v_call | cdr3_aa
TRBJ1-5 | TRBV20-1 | SASPRQLGQPQH
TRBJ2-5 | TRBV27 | ASSSLAQETQY
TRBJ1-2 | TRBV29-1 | SVAPGTGHGYT
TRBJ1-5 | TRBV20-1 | SARPEGDQPQH
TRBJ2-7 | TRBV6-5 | ASSYGSGVPYEQY
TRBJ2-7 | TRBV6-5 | ASSYSGTVYEQY
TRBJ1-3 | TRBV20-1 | SAKRGGSGNTIY
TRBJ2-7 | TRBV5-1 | ASSSTGGAYEQY
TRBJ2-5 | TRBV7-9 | ASSSWTSGDETQY
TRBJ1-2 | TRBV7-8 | ASTPDRGDYGYT
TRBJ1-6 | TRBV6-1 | ASTDLAGVDSPLH
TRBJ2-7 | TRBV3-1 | ASSRESSYEQY
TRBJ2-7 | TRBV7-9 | ASSYRLAGVGEQY
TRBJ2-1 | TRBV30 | ACRRGTYNEQF
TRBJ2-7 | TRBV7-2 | ASSLVVTGAYEQY
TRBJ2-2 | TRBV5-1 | ASSPDMERNTGELF
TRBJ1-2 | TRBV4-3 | ASSQELRRKTNYGYT
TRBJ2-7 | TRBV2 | ASRRQGIIAVQY
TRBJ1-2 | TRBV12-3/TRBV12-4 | ASSLSGRTGSGYT
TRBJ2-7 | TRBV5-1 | ASSYLSSYEQY
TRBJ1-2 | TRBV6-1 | ASAREAAAYGYT
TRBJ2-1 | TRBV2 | ASSPGTSGGGEQF
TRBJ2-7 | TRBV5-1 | ASSYGLTSSYEQY
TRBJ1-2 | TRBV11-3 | ASSTGTNGYT
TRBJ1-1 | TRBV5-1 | ASRSGTKNTEAF
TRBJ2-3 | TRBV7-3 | ASSFGVADTQY
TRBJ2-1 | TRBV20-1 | SATDRVHDEQF
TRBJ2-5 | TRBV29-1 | SVEGAETQY
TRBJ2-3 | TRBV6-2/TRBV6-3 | ACRFRDYGTDTQY
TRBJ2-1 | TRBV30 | AWSVQGVGEQF
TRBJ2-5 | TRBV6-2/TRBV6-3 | ASSRGQGASQY
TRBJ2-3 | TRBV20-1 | SARPAGVSTQY
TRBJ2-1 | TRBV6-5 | ASSYSSGYYNEQF
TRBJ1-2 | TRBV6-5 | ASSYATTGNYGYT
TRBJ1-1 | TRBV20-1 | SAIGTGEGRAF
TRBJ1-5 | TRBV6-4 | ASSDSPGQGNQPQH
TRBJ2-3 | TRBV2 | ASRNSGGTDTQY
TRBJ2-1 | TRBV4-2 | ASSQDGQVSYNEQF
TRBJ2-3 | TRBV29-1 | SVEEWDRSTDTQY
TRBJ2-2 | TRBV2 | ASSVQGANTGELF
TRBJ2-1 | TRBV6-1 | ASSEPPDRGQGQF
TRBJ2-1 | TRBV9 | ASSAGTSGEYKQF
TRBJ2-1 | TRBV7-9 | ASSTGYNEQF
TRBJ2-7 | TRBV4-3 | ASSQEWGTGTYEQY
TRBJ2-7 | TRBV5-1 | ASSPSFSGNSYEQY
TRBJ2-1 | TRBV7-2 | ASSFSYGGHNEQF
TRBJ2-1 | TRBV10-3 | ATSDREYNEQF
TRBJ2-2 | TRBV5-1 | ASHGGLNTGELS
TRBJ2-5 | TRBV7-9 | ASSRGMGGGTQETQY
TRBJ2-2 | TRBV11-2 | ASSLWGTGELF
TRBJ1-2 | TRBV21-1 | ASSPTDPDYGYT
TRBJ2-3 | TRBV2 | ASYPDTQY
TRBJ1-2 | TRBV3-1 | ASTPGTGYGYT
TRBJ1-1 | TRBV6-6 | ASSRGEATEAF
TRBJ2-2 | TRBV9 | ASSPTLAGVLGTGELF
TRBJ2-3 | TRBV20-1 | SARDPSSGRGNTQY
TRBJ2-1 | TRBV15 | ATSREDWNEQF
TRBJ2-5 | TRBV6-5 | ASSYAFLAGAPETQY
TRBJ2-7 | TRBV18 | ASSPSSYEQY
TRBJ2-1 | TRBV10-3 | AISEYDLSSYNEQF